This T cell receptor beta chain was identified during a study of T cell repertoires in cytomegalovirus infection. This clonotype was recorded at least ten times. The target antigen is unknown. TCRdb re-called the reads with MiXCR, one entry per CDR3 protein. Among around 110,000 distinct CDR3 sequences listed, around 10% were seen once. Study-wide points: Carriers of CMV plus the relevant HLA were identified by cumulative public TCR beta family frequency. Within the response measured ex vivo, HLA-C-restricted CMV-specific TCR beta clonotypes were dominant.

Material for sequencing was PBMCs, sequenced either directly or after in vitro stimulation (not recorded which). This clonotype was sampled from a human donor in good health (CMV status not recorded). Some clones in this sample may be carry-over from other donors' samples.

The CDR3 DNA reads TGCGCCAGCAGCGCCTTAACAGATACGCAGTATTTT. Translation gives CASSALTDTQYF. V usage is TRBV5-1 and J usage is TRBJ2-3; D unclear. Trimming removed 4 bases at V and 3 bases at J, with 6 bases between. CDR1 SGHRS and CDR2 YFSETQ come from the germline V gene. The CDR3 consists of 12 residues. The full variable domain, rest sourced from reference TRBV5-1 and TRBJ2-3, is KAGVTQTPRYLIKTRGQQVTLSCSPISGHRSVSWYQQTPGQGLQFLFEYFSETQRNKGNFPGRFSGRQFSNSRSEMNVSTLELGDSALYLCASSALTDTQYFGPGTRLTVL.